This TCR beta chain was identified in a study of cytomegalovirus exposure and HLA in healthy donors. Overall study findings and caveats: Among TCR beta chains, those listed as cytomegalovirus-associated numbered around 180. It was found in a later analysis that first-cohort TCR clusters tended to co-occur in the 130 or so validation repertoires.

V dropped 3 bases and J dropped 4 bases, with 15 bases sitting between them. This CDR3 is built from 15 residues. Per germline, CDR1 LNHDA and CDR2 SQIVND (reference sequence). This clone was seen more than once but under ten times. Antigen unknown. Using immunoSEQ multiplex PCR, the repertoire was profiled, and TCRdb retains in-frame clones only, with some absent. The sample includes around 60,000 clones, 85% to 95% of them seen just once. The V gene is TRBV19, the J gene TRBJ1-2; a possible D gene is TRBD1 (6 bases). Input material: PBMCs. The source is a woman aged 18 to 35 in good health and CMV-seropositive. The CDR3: CASSIPDRPGYGYTF. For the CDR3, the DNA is TGTGCCAGTAGTATCCCCGACAGGCCCGGCTATGGCTACACCTTC.